This T cell receptor beta chain was recovered during a study of cytomegalovirus exposure and HLA in healthy donors (TCRdb year 2017). A note on the overall study: According to a later analysis, the roughly 120 validation repertoires were produced on the same platform as the approximately 600 repertoires of the first cohort. The aim of the study was to test whether cataloging public T cell receptors could identify signatures of past pathogen exposure. In addition to the first cohort of 666 subjects, a separate validation cohort of over 90 different subjects was used. To predict cytomegalovirus infection status, the study combined high-throughput TCR immunosequencing, statistical association of individual TCRs with disease status, and machine learning. Broad study findings and their caveats: Most TCR sequences were seen in very few donors, while some public TCRs were found in many individuals. In vitro tests confirmed that a few of the cytomegalovirus-associated TCR beta chains recognize cytomegalovirus antigens. A later analysis lacked HLA typing for the validation cohort, so it scored co-occurrence in that cohort across all 120 or so repertoires. Subsequent analysis determined that TCRs grouped into clusters in the first cohort also showed a tendency toward co-occurrence across the 120 or so validation repertoires, and 90% to 95% of cluster scores exceeded 0. In the study, 150 to 200 TCR beta chains were listed as associated with cytomegalovirus. It was suggested by the authors that the approach could potentially be generalized to other disease states and immunological phenotypes. The classifier was reported to diagnose cytomegalovirus status with high specificity and sensitivity in both the original and validation cohorts.

Libraries came from the immunoSEQ multiplex PCR assay. As for the authors' bioinformatics: A statistical classification framework was developed to diagnose cytomegalovirus status using the catalog of TCR beta chain sequences. Drawn from immuneACCESS, this table holds only the in-frame rearrangements with V and J called that TCRdb kept. Clones are partly lost; checked studies trace under half to an unresolved V gene and leave the rest unexplained. V, J and clone size reflect that table, while D and trimming were determined from the DNA. Within this sample are approximately 180,000 clones, with approximately 86% of them counted one time only. The ten largest clones take up less than 3% of the sample. V and J lose 0 bases and 4 bases, and a span of 6 bases separates them. Reading from cysteine to phenylalanine, the CDR3 counts 13 amino acids. Just CDR3 DNA is preserved here, 39 bases in frame from base 1. For CDR1 and CDR2, the germline V gene lists MGHRA and YSYEKL.

The donors were included in the validation cohort of some 120 subjects, a group kept apart from the 666-subject first cohort. The table lists this clone with a count of one. No cognate antigen has been identified for it. It has no much larger one-base neighbor in the sample; base qualities were not kept. The chain joins TRBV4-1 to TRBJ1-2, and TRBD1 may be the D gene, going by 6 matching bases. The sequence was obtained from a man between 18 and 29 years old in good health and CMV-seropositive. The sample was PBMCs. At the DNA level, the sequence is TGCGCCAGCAGCCAAGAGGGGGCCTATGGCTACACCTTC. This codes for CASSQEGAYGYTF.